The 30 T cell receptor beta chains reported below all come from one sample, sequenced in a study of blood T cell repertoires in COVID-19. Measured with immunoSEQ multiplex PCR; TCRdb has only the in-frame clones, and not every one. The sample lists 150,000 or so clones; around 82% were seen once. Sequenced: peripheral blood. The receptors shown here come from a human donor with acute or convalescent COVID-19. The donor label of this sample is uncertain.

The CDR3, as DNA: TGTGCCTGGGTTCCGAGCGGGGCCTTTGATGGGAACGAGCAGTACTTC. Translating gives CAWVPSGAFDGNEQYF. The chain employs TRBV30 and TRBJ2-7; 7 bases align to TRBD2. This CDR3 contains 16 residues. Germline loops: CDR1 GTSNPN, CDR2 SVGIG (reference sequence). The trim removed 5 bases at V and 5 bases at J, leaving 18 bases unmatched.

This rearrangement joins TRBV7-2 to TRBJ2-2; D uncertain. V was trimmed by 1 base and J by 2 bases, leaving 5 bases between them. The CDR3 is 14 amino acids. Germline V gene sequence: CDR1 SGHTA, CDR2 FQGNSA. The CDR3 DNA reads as TGTGCCAGCAGCTTAGTCCCAAACACCGGGGAGCTGTTTTTT. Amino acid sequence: CASSLVPNTGELFF.

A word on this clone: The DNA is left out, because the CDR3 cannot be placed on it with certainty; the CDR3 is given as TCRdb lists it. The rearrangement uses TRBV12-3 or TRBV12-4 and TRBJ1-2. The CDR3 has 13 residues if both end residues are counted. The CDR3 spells CASSLERDYGYTF.

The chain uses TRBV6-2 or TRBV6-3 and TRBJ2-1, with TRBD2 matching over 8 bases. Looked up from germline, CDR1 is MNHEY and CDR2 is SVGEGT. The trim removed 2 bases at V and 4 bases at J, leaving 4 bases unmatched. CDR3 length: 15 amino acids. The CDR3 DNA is TGTGCCAGCAGTTACCAGCGGGGGCTTTACAATGAGCAGTTCTTC. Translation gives CASSYQRGLYNEQFF.

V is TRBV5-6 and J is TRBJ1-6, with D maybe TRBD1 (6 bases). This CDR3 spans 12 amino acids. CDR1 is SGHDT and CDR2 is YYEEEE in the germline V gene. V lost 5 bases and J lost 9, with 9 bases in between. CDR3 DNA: TGTGCCAGCAGTTACAGGGTTTCACCCCTCCACTTT. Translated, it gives CASSYRVSPLHF.

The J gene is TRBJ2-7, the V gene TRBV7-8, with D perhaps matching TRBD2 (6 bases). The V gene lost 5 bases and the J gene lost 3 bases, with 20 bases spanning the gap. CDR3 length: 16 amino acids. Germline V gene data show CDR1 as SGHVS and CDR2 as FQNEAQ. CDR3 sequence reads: CASSLAGNIRIYEQYF. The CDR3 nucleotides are TGTGCCAGCAGCCTTGCGGGGAATATTAGGATCTACGAGCAGTACTTC.

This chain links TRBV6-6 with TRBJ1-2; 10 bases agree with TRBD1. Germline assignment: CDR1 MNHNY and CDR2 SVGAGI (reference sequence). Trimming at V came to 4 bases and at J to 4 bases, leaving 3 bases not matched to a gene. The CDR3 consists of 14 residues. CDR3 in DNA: TGTGCCAGCAGTTCGTGGGACAGGGGCTATGGCTACACCTTC. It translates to CASSSWDRGYGYTF.

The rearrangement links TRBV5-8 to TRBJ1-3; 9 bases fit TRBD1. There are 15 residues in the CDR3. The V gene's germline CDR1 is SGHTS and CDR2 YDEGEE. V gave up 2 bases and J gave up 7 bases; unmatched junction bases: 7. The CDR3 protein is CASSLPGQGYNTIYF. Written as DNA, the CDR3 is TGTGCCAGCAGCTTACCGGGACAGGGTTACAACACCATATATTTT.

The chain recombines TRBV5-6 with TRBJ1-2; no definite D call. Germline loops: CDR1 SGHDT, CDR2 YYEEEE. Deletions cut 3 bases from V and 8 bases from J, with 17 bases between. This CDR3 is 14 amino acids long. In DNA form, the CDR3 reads TGTGCCAGCAGCTCGAGAAGAGGGCTCGGGGGCTACACCTTC. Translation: CASSSRRGLGGYTF. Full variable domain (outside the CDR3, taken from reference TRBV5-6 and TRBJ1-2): DAGVTQSPTHLIKTRGQQVTLRCSPKSGHDTVSWYQQALGQGPQFIFQYYEEEERQRGNFPDRFSGHQFPNYSSELNVNALLLGDSALYLCASSSRRGLGGYTFGSGTRLTVV.

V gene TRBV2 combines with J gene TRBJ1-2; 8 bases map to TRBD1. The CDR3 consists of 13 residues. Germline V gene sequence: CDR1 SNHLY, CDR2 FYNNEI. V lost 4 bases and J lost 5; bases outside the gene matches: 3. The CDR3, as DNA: TGTGCCAGCAGTGCGGACAGGGAATATGGCTACACCTTC. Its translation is CASSADREYGYTF.

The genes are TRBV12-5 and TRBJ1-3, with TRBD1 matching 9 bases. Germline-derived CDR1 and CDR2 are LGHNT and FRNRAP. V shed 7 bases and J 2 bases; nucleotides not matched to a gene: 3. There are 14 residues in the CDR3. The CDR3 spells CASVGQGAGNTIYF. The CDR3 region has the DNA TGTGCTAGTGTGGGACAGGGTGCTGGAAACACCATATATTTT.

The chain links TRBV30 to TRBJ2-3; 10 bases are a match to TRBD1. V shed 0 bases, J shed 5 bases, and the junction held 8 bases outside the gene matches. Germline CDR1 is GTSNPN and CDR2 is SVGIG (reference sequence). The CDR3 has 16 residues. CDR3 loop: CAWSVGDRGRRDTQYF. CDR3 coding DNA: TGTGCCTGGAGTGTTGGTGACAGGGGGCGAAGAGATACGCAGTATTTT. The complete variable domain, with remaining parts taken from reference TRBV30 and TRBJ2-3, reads SQTIHQWPATLVQPVGSPLSLECTVEGTSNPNLYWYRQAAGRGLQLLFYSVGIGQISSEVPQNLSASRPQDRQFILSSKKLLLSDSGFYLCAWSVGDRGRRDTQYFGPGTRLTVL.

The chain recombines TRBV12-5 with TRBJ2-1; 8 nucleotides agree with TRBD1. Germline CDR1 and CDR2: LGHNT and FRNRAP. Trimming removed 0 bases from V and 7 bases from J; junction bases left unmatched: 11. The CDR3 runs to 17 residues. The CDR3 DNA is TGTGCTAGTGGTTTGGTACTAGGGACAGGCGGACCGAATGAGCAGTTCTTC. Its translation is CASGLVLGTGGPNEQFF.

In nucleotides, the CDR3 is TGTGCCAGCAGTTACAGGGGACTGAGCCAAGAGACCCAGTACTTC. Translated: CASSYRGLSQETQYF. This sequence joins TRBV6-5 and TRBJ2-5; D may be TRBD2 (6 bases). With 2 bases removed from V and 1 base from J, the gap between germline ends came to 11 bases. The CDR3 length is 15 residues. Per germline, CDR1 MNHEY and CDR2 SVGAGI.

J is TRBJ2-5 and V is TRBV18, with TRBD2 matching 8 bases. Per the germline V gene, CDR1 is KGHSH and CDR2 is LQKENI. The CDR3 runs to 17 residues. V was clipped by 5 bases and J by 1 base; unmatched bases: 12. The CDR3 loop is CASSILPSGQIQETQYF. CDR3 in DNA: TGTGCCAGCTCAATCTTGCCTAGCGGGCAAATCCAAGAGACCCAGTACTTC. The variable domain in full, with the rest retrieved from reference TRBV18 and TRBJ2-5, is NAGVMQNPRHLVRRRGQEARLRCSPMKGHSHVYWYRQLPEEGLKFMVYLQKENIIDESGMPKERFSAEFPKEGPSILRIQQVVRGDSAAYFCASSILPSGQIQETQYFGPGTRLLVL.

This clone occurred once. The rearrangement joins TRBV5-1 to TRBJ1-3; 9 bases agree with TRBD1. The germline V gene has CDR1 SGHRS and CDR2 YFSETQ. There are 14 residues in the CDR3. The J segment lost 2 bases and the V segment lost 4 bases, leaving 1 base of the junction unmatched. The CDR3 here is CASSGTGTGNTIYF. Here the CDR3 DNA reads TGCGCCAGCAGCGGGACAGGGACTGGAAACACCATATATTTT.

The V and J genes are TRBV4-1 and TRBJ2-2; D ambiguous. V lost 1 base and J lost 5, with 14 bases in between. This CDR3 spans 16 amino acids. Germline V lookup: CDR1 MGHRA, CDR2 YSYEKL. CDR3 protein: CASSQGRFGQTGELFF. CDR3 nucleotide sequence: TGCGCCAGCAGCCAAGGGCGGTTCGGTCAGACCGGGGAGCTGTTTTTT.

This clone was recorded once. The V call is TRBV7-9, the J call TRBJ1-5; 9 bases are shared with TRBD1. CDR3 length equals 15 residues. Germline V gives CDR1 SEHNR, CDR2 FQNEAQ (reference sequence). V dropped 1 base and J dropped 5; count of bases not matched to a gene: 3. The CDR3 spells CASSLGGTGYQPQHF. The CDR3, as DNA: TGTGCCAGCAGCTTAGGCGGGACAGGGTATCAGCCCCAGCATTTT.

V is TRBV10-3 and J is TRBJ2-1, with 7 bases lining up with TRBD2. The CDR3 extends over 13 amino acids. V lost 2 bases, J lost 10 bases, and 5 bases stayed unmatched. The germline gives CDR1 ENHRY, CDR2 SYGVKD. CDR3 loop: CAISEAIAGEQFF. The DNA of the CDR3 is TGTGCCATCAGTGAGGCGATAGCGGGCGAGCAGTTCTTC.

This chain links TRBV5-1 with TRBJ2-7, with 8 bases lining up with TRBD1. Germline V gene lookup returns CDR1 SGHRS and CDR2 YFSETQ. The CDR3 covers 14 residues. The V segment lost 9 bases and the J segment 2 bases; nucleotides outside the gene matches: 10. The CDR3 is CATPMDREAYEQYF. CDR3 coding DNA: TGCGCCACACCTATGGACAGGGAAGCCTACGAGCAGTACTTC.

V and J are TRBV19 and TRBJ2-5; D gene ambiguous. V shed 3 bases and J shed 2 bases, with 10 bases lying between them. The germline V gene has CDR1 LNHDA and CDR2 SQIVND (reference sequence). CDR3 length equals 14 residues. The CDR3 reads CASSMVHRQETQYF. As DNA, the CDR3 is TGTGCCAGTAGTATGGTGCACAGACAAGAGACCCAGTACTTC.

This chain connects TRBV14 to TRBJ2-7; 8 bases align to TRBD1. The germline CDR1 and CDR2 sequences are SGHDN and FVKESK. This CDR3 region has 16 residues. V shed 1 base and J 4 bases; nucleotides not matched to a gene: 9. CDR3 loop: CASSQAGGVPWYEQYF. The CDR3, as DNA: TGTGCCAGCAGCCAAGCAGGGGGCGTCCCCTGGTACGAGCAGTACTTC. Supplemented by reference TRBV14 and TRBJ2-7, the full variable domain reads EAGVTQFPSHSVIEKGQTVTLRCDPISGHDNLYWYRRVMGKEIKFLLHFVKESKQDESGMPNNRFLAERTGGTYSTLKVQPAELEDSGVYFCASSQAGGVPWYEQYFGPGTRLTVT.

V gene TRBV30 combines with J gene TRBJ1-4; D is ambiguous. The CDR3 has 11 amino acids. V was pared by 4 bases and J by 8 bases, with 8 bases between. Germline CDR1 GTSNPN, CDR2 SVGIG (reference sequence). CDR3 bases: TGTGCCTGGAAAGCGTTAGAAAAACTGTTTTTT. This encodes CAWKALEKLFF.

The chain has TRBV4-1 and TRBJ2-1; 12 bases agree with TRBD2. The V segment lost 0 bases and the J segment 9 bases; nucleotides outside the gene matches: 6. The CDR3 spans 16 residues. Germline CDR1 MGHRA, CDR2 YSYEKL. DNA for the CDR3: TGCGCCAGCAGCCAAGATACTAGCGGGGGGCCCGGTGAGCAGTTCTTC. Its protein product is CASSQDTSGGPGEQFF.

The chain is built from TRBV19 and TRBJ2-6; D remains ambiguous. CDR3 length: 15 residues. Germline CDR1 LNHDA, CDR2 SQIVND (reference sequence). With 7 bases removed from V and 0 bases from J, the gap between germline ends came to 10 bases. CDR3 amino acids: CASTGASSGANVLTF. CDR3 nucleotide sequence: TGTGCCAGTACTGGCGCTAGCTCTGGGGCCAACGTCCTGACTTTC.

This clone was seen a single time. Written as DNA, the CDR3 is TGTGCCAGCTCACCTCATGTACAGGACAGGGCCTGGCCCTCTGGAAACACCATATATTTT. It translates to CASSPHVQDRAWPSGNTIYF. The chain recombines TRBV18 with TRBJ1-3, with 8 positions matching TRBD1. This CDR3 comprises 20 residues. The V gene end was trimmed by 3 bases and the J gene end by 0 bases; junction bases not matched to a gene: 16. Germline loops: CDR1 KGHSH, CDR2 LQKENI.

CDR3 DNA: TGTGCCAGCAGAGACAGGGGCCCCCTCCACTTT. Translated, it gives CASRDRGPLHF. This chain links TRBV6-5 with TRBJ1-6, with 8 bases that match TRBD1. The CDR3 has 11 residues. Unmatched junction bases numbered 2, after V lost 6 bases and J lost 13 bases. Germline V gene sequence: CDR1 MNHEY, CDR2 SVGAGI.

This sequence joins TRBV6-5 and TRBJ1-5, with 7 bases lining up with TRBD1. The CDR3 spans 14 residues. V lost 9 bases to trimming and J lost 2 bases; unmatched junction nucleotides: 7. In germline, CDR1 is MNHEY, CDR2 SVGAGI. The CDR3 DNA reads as TGTGCCAGTCTCCGACAGGGCGGCAATCAGCCCCAGCATTTT. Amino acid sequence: CASLRQGGNQPQHF.

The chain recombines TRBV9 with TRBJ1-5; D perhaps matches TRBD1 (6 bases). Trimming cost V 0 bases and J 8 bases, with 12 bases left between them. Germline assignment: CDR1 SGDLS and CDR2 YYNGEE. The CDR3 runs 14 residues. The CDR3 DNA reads TGTGCCAGCAGCGTAGGGGGGGGCAGGGAGCCCCAGCATTTT. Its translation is CASSVGGGREPQHF.

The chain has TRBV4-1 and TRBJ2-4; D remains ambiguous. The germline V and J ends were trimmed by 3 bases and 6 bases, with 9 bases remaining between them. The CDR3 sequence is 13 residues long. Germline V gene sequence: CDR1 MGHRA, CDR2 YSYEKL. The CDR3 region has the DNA TGCGCCAGCAGCCAGGGCAGAATAAACATTCAGTACTTC. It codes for CASSQGRINIQYF.